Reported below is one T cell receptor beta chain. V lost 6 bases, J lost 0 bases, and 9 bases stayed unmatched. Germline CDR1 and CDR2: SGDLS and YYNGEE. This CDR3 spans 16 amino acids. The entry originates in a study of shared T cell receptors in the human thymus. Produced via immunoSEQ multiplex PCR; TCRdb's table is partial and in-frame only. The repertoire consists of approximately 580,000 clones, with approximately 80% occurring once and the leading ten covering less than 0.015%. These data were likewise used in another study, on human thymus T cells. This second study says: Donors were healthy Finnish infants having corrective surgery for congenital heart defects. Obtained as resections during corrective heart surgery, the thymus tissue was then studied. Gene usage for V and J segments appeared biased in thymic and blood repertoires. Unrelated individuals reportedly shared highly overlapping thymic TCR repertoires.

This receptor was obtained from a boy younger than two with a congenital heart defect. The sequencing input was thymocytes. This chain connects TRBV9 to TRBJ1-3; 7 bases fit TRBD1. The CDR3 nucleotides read TGTGCCAGCACTCGAACCGGGACAGCCTCTGGAAACACCATATATTTT. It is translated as CASTRTGTASGNTIYF.